Below are 25 T cell receptor beta chains sequenced from a single sample in a study of blood T cell repertoires in COVID-19. Profiling relied on immunoSEQ multiplex PCR, and the TCRdb table lists in-frame clones only, not all of them. The sample lists 300,000 to 400,000 clones, about 89% occurring once. The material sequenced was peripheral blood. The receptors stem from an older woman with COVID-19, enrolled during active disease.

The chain couples TRBV6-5 to TRBJ2-6, with D maybe TRBD2 (6 bases). CDR3 size: 15 residues. Trimming took off 6 bases at V and 4 bases at J, with 13 bases between the two ends. The germline gives CDR1 MNHEY, CDR2 SVGAGI. CDR3 region: CASRPGVTGANVLTF. The CDR3 coding sequence is TGTGCCAGCAGACCGGGGGTAACCGGGGCCAACGTCCTGACTTTC.

V gene TRBV3-1 (or the pseudogene TRBV3-2) combines with J gene TRBJ2-1; 11 bases fit TRBD2. Trimming removed 3 bases from V and 8 bases from J; junction bases left unmatched: 9. Germline-derived CDR1 and CDR2 are LGHDT and YNNKEL (reference sequence). This CDR3 is built from 16 residues. The CDR3 loop is CASSHVLAGGDDEQFF. As DNA, the CDR3 is TGTGCCAGCAGCCATGTTCTAGCGGGGGGCGACGATGAGCAGTTCTTC.

V gene TRBV5-1 combines with J gene TRBJ2-7; no clear D. V was shortened by 0 bases and J by 5 bases, with 12 bases between the two germline ends. CDR1 SGHRS and CDR2 YFSETQ come from the germline V gene. The CDR3 is 14 amino acids. CDR3 in amino acids: CASSLGEVGHEQYF. DNA for the CDR3: TGCGCCAGCAGCTTGGGTGAGGTCGGCCACGAGCAGTACTTC.

This sequence joins TRBV27 and TRBJ2-1, with a weak D call TRBD2 (5 bases). This CDR3 region has 13 residues. V shed 1 base and J shed 10 bases, with 11 bases lying between them. The germline V gene encodes CDR1 MNHEY and CDR2 SMNVEV (reference sequence). In DNA form, the CDR3 reads TGTGCCAGCAGTTTATATGGGGAGTGGGAGCAGTTCTTC. Encoded protein: CASSLYGEWEQFF.

V usage is TRBV5-1 and J usage is TRBJ2-7, with 14 bases that match TRBD2. V dropped 4 bases and J dropped 0; count of bases not matched to a gene: 6. This CDR3 is built from 17 residues. Germline lookup yields CDR1 SGHRS and CDR2 YFSETQ. CDR3: CASSKGLAGAISYEQYF. CDR3 nucleotide sequence: TGCGCCAGCAGCAAGGGACTAGCGGGGGCGATCTCCTACGAGCAGTACTTC.

This chain connects TRBV3-1 (or the pseudogene TRBV3-2) to TRBJ1-1; possible D gene TRBD1, 6 bases. V was shortened by 3 bases and J by 5 bases, with 13 bases between the two germline ends. Germline values: CDR1 LGHDT, CDR2 YNNKEL (reference sequence). The CDR3 loop spans 14 amino acids. CDR3 nucleotides: TGTGCCAGCAGCCAGGCACAGGGTAGGACTGAAGCTTTCTTT. Amino acid sequence: CASSQAQGRTEAFF.

This clone was counted a few times. The chain has TRBV19 and TRBJ1-2, with 9 bases that match TRBD1. Germline V gene lookup returns CDR1 LNHDA and CDR2 SQIVND (reference sequence). The CDR3 totals 14 residues. The junction had 5 bases not matched to a gene; V was cut back by 6 bases and J by 3 bases. The CDR3 nucleotides read TGTGCCAGTAGGTATACAGGGGGCGACTATGGCTACACCTTC. The encoded protein is CASRYTGGDYGYTF.

This clone appeared many times. The DNA for the CDR3 is TGTGCCAGCAGCTTGGGACAGACGATCTATGGCTACACCTTC. This translates into CASSLGQTIYGYTF. This rearrangement joins TRBV7-9 to TRBJ1-2; 7 bases line up with TRBD1. Germline V gene data show CDR1 as SEHNR and CDR2 as FQNEAQ (reference sequence). The V and J ends lost 3 bases and 4 bases, in that order; junction bases with no gene match: 5. This CDR3 is built from 14 residues.

The gene calls are TRBV6-2 or TRBV6-3 and TRBJ1-1; TRBD1 matches at 7 bases. The CDR3 spans 13 residues. Trimming took 5 bases from V and 4 from J; bases not matched to a gene: 4. The V gene's germline CDR1 is MNHEY and CDR2 SVGEGT. CDR3 sequence (DNA): TGTGCCAGCAGTCACGACAGGGCCACTGAAGCTTTCTTT. This sequence encodes CASSHDRATEAFF.

The chain combines TRBV19 with TRBJ1-1; tentatively, D is TRBD1 (5 bases). Trimming took off 2 bases at V and 5 bases at J, with 15 bases between the two ends. Germline loops: CDR1 LNHDA, CDR2 SQIVND (reference sequence). CDR3 length: 15 residues. The CDR3 spells CASSILFGEGTEAFF. CDR3 bases: TGTGCCAGTAGTATACTTTTCGGGGAGGGGACTGAAGCTTTCTTT.

This clone was detected once. The V call is TRBV10-1, the J call TRBJ1-1; D is perhaps TRBD1 (6 bases). CDR3 length: 14 amino acids. The V gene lost 7 bases and the J gene lost 1 base, with 13 bases spanning the gap. Germline V gene sequence: CDR1 WNHNN, CDR2 SYGVQD (reference sequence). The CDR3 DNA reads TGCGCCAGCACTAAGGACAGCGGGAACACTGAAGCTTTCTTT. Translating gives CASTKDSGNTEAFF.

This clone was recorded once. The V gene is TRBV19, the J gene TRBJ1-4; D not certain. V lost 4 bases and J 2 bases, leaving 14 bases between the germline ends. CDR1 is LNHDA and CDR2 is SQIVND in the germline V gene (reference sequence). The CDR3 totals 16 residues. CDR3 in amino acids: CASSKGGGGTNEKLFF. CDR3 bases: TGTGCCAGTAGTAAAGGAGGAGGTGGGACTAATGAAAAACTGTTTTTT. The entire variable domain, with the rest obtained from reference TRBV19 and TRBJ1-4, is as follows: DGGITQSPKYLFRKEGQNVTLSCEQNLNHDAMYWYRQDPGQGLRLIYYSQIVNDFQKGDIAEGYSVSREKKESFPLTVTSAQKNPTAFYLCASSKGGGGTNEKLFFGSGTQLSVL.

The J gene is TRBJ1-3, the V gene TRBV11-2, with D maybe TRBD1 (6 bases). V shed 10 bases and J shed 0 bases, with 16 bases lying between them. This CDR3 has 15 residues. CDR1 SGHAT and CDR2 FQNNGV come from the germline V gene. CDR3 nucleotide sequence: TGTGCCACCTCACAGGGTCTCTACTCTGGAAACACCATATATTTT. Translated, it gives CATSQGLYSGNTIYF.

The chain employs TRBV5-1 and TRBJ1-2; D gene uncertain. The CDR3 totals 14 residues. Per the germline V gene, CDR1 is SGHRS and CDR2 is YFSETQ. V gave up 0 bases and J gave up 3 bases, with 9 bases separating them. In DNA, the CDR3 is TGCGCCAGCAGCTTGGGGACTACGGACTATGGCTACACCTTC. It encodes CASSLGTTDYGYTF.

This chain connects TRBV9 to TRBJ1-3; no definite D call. CDR3 length equals 14 residues. Deletions cut 4 bases from V and 0 bases from J, with 8 bases between. The germline V gene encodes CDR1 SGDLS and CDR2 YYNGEE. DNA of the CDR3: TGTGCCAGCAGCATAAGAGACTCTGGAAACACCATATATTTT. Translated: CASSIRDSGNTIYF.

Concerning this clone itself: The sample has other DNA sequences that encode this CDR3 too. This chain joins TRBV5-1 and TRBJ1-3; no clear D gene. The germline V gene has CDR1 SGHRS and CDR2 YFSETQ. The CDR3 has 14 residues. V gave up 4 bases and J gave up 0 bases, with 8 bases separating them. CDR3 DNA: TGCGCCAGCAGCCTTTTGAGCTCTGGAAACACCATATATTTT. It encodes CASSLLSSGNTIYF.

This chain connects TRBV20-1 to TRBJ1-5, with 7 nucleotides matching TRBD1. The germline V gene encodes CDR1 DFQATT and CDR2 SNEGSKA (reference sequence). CDR3 length: 15 amino acids. V was clipped by 3 bases and J by 0 bases; unmatched bases: 5. CDR3 DNA: TGCAGTGCTAGTGGGACAGCCTTTAGCAATCAGCCCCAGCATTTT. Its translation: CSASGTAFSNQPQHF.

This rearrangement joins TRBV9 to TRBJ2-2; no clear D. The CDR3 has 16 residues. In germline, CDR1 is SGDLS, CDR2 YYNGEE. Trimming cost V 0 bases and J 0 bases, with 9 bases left between them. Here the CDR3 DNA reads TGTGCCAGCAGCGTAGCAGGCACAGCGAACACCGGGGAGCTGTTTTTT. Its translation is CASSVAGTANTGELFF.

The chain couples TRBV6-1 to TRBJ1-1; D is unclear. CDR1 and CDR2 from the germline V gene are MNHNS and SASEGT. This CDR3 is 15 amino acids long. Trimming pared 3 bases from V and 1 base from J, leaving 12 bases between. CDR3 nucleotide sequence: TGTGCCAGCAGTGACCTACAGTTACGGAACACTGAAGCTTTCTTT. The encoded protein is CASSDLQLRNTEAFF.

V and J are TRBV11-3 and TRBJ1-1; D ambiguous. There are 15 residues in the CDR3. Trimming left V 11 bases short and J 0 bases short, with 19 bases between. Germline lookup yields CDR1 SGHNT and CDR2 YENEEA. The CDR3 protein is CASNREPSMNTEAFF. In DNA, the CDR3 is TGTGCCTCCAACCGGGAGCCCTCGATGAACACTGAAGCTTTCTTT.

V gene TRBV7-8 combines with J gene TRBJ1-3; D perhaps matches TRBD1 (5 bases). The CDR3 consists of 16 residues. Germline V gene sequence: CDR1 SGHVS, CDR2 FQNEAQ. The V end was cut by 0 bases, the J end by 8 bases, with 17 bases between. CDR3 sequence reads: CASSLASARDRDTIYF. The CDR3 nucleotides are TGTGCCAGCAGCTTAGCATCGGCCAGGGATAGGGACACCATATATTTT.

The chain carries TRBV19 and TRBJ1-1; unclear D gene. The CDR3 consists of 14 residues. Trimming cost V 4 bases and J 6 bases, with 15 bases left between them. CDR1 and CDR2 from the germline V gene are LNHDA and SQIVND (reference sequence). The CDR3 reads CASSTQIIGAEAFF. CDR3 DNA: TGTGCCAGTAGTACCCAAATTATCGGGGCTGAAGCTTTCTTT.

The chain is built from TRBV28 and TRBJ2-5, with 10 bases lining up with TRBD1. Trimming removed 8 bases from V and 2 bases from J; junction bases left unmatched: 8. This CDR3 contains 15 residues. Germline loops: CDR1 MDHEN, CDR2 SYDVKM. The CDR3 coding sequence is TGTGCCAGCCGCGTAGGGACAGGGGCTCAAGAGACCCAGTACTTC. Its protein product is CASRVGTGAQETQYF.

This clone appeared once. The V and J genes are TRBV6-5 and TRBJ1-1; TRBD1 matches 9 bases. The CDR3 consists of 13 residues. Germline-derived CDR1 and CDR2 are MNHEY and SVGAGI. The V and J ends lost 6 bases and 6 bases, in that order; junction bases with no gene match: 5. The DNA for the CDR3 is TGTGCCAGCAGAGATAGACAGGGGGCTGAAGCTTTCTTT. It codes for CASRDRQGAEAFF.

V usage is TRBV3-1 (or the pseudogene TRBV3-2) and J usage is TRBJ2-7; D uncertain. This CDR3 has 15 residues. With 0 bases removed from V and 4 bases from J, the gap between germline ends came to 13 bases. The V gene's germline CDR1 is LGHDT and CDR2 YNNKEL (reference sequence). CDR3 protein: CASSQDPFGAYEQYF. The CDR3 region has the DNA TGTGCCAGCAGCCAAGACCCCTTCGGAGCGTACGAGCAGTACTTC.